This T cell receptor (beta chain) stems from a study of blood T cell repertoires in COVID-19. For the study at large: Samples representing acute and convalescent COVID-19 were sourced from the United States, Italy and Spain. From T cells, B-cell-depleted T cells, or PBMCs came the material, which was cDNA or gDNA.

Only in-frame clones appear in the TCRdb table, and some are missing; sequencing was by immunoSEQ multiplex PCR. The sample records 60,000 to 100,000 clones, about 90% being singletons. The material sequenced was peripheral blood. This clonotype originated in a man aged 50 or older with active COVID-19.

The CDR3 DNA follows: TGCGCCAGCAGCACGGGACAGAACACCGGGGAGCTGTTTTTT. As protein: CASSTGQNTGELFF. The rearrangement joins TRBV5-1 to TRBJ2-2; maybe TRBD1 (6 bases). Trimming cost V 4 bases and J 1 base, with 8 bases left between them. Germline assignment: CDR1 SGHRS and CDR2 YFSETQ. There are 14 residues in the CDR3.